The 3 T cell receptor beta chains given below trace back to one sample, sequenced in a study of T cells in localized non-small cell lung cancer. Generated by immunoSEQ multiplex PCR, the TCRdb table keeps only in-frame clones and is missing some. The sample holds about 59,000 clones, 80% to 95% seen once. Material: peripheral blood, obtained before any cancer treatment. The receptor source for this set is a man aged 40-75 years with stage I lung adenocarcinoma.

This clone appeared a single time. V and J are TRBV7-2 and TRBJ2-1; weak D call: TRBD2 (5 bases). Per germline, CDR1 SGHTA and CDR2 FQGNSA. The V end was cut by 5 bases, the J end by 7 bases, with 15 bases between. There are 14 residues in the CDR3. CDR3 in DNA: TGTGCCAGCAGCCGTACTAGAGACTTGAATGAGCAGTTCTTC. Translated, it gives CASSRTRDLNEQFF.

This chain links TRBV12-5 with TRBJ1-1, with D possibly matching TRBD1 (5 bases). CDR3 length: 13 amino acids. Germline V gene data show CDR1 as LGHNT and CDR2 as FRNRAP. The ends were cut back, 3 bases at V and 1 base at J, with 6 bases in the middle. CDR3 amino acids: CASGFGTNTEAFF. CDR3 coding DNA: TGTGCTAGTGGTTTCGGGACGAACACTGAAGCTTTCTTT.

This chain joins TRBV9 and TRBJ1-2; the D is unclear. Germline lookup yields CDR1 SGDLS and CDR2 YYNGEE. V was shortened by 4 bases and J by 6 bases, with 13 bases between the two germline ends. CDR3 length: 13 amino acids. CDR3: CASSPGERDGYTF. For the CDR3, the DNA is TGTGCCAGCAGCCCCGGGGAACGGGATGGCTACACCTTC.